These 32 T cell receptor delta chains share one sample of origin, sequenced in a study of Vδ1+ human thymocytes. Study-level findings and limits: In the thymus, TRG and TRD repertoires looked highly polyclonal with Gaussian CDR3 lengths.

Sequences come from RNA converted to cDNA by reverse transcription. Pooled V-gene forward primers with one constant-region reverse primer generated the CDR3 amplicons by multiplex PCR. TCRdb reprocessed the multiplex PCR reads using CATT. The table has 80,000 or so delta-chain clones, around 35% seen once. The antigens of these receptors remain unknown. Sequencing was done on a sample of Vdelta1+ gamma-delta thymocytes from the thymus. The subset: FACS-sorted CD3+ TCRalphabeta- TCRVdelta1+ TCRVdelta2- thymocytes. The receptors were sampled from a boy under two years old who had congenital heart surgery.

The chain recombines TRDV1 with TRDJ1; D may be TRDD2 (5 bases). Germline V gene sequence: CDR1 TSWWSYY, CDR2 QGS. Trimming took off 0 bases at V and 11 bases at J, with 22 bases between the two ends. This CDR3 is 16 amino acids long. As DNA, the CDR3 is TGTGCTCTTGGGGAACTAGGCCCTACGGACAATCCGGATCTCATCTTT. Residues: CALGELGPTDNPDLIF.

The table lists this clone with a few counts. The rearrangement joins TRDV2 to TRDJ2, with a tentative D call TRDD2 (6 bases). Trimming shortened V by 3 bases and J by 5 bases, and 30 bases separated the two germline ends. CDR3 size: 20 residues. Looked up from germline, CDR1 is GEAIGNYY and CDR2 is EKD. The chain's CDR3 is CACDDKGGPSLGPHTAQLFF. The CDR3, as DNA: TGTGCCTGTGACGACAAAGGGGGGCCTTCCCTTGGACCCCACACAGCACAACTCTTCTTT.

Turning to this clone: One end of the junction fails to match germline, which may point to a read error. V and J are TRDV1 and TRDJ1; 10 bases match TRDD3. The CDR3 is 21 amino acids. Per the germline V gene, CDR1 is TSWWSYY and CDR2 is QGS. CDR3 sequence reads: CALGVHFPDWGIPLYTNKLIF. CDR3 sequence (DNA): TGTGCTCTTGGGGTTCACTTCCCCGATTGGGGGATACCCCTGTACACCAATAAACTCATCTTT.

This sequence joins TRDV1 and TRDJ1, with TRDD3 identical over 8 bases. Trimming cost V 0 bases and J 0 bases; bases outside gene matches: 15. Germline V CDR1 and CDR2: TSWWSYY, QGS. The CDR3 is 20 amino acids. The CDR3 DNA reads TGTGCTCTTGGGGAACTGATACCCTACAGTACTGGGGGGGACACCGATAAACTCATCTTT. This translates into CALGELIPYSTGGDTDKLIF.

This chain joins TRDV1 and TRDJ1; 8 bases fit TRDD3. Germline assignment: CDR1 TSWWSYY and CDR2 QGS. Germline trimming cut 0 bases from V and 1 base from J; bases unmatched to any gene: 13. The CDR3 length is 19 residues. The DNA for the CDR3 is TGTGCTCTTGGGGAACTAGGAGCGTGGGGCGGGATACGCACCGATAAACTCATCTTT. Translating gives CALGELGAWGGIRTDKLIF.

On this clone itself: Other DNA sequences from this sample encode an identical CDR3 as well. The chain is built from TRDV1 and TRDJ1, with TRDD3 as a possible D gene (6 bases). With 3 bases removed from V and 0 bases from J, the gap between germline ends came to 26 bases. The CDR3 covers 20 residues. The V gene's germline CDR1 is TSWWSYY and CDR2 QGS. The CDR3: CALGDHLRTGPGEYTDKLIF. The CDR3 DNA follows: TGTGCTCTTGGGGACCACCTACGTACTGGGCCTGGGGAGTACACCGATAAACTCATCTTT.

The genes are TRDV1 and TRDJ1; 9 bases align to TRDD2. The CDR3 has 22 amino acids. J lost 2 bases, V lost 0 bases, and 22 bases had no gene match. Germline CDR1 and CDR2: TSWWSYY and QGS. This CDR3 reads CALGELPLPTSLSDQMTDKLIF. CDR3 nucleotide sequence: TGTGCTCTTGGGGAACTGCCCCTTCCTACCAGTCTCTCGGATCAGATGACCGATAAACTCATCTTT.

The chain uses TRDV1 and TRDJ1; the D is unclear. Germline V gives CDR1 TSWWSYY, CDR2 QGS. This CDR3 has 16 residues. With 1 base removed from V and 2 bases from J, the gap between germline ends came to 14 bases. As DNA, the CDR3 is TGTGCTCTTGGGGAACAAGGGCCCGCACATACCGATAAACTCATCTTT. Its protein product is CALGEQGPAHTDKLIF.

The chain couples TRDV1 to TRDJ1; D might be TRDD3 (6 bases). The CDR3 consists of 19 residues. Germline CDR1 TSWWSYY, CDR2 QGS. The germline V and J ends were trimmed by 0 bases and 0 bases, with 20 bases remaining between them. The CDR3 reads CALGELEFGWGLNTDKLIF. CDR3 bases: TGTGCTCTTGGGGAACTGGAATTCGGCTGGGGATTGAACACCGATAAACTCATCTTT.

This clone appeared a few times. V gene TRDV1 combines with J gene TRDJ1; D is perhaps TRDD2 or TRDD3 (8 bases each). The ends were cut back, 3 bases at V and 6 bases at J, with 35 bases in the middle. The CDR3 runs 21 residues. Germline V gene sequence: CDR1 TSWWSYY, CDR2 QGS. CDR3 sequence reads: CALGDRKGPFLTSGGLNKLIF. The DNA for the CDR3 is TGTGCTCTTGGGGATCGGAAGGGGCCCTTCCTAACTTCTGGGGGACTCAATAAACTCATCTTT.

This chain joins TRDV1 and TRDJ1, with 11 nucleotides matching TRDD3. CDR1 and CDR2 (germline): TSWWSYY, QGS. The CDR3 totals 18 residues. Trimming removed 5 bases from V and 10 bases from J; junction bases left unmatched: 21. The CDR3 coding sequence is TGTGCTCTTGGGCCCACTCAAGGCCTCTACTGGGGGATATCGGGACTCATCTTT. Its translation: CALGPTQGLYWGISGLIF.

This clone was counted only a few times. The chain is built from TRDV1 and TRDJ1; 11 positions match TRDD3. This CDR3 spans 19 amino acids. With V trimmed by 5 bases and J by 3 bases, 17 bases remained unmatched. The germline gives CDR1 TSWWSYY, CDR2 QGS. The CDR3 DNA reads TGTGCTCTTGGGCCGGAAGGTGGGGGATACGCTCTAAAGCCCGATAAACTCATCTTT. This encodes CALGPEGGGYALKPDKLIF.

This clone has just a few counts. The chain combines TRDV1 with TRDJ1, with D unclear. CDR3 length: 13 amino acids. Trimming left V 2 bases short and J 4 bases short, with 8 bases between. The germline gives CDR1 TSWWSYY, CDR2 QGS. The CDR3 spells CALGEGTRDKLIF. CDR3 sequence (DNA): TGTGCTCTTGGGGAAGGCACACGCGATAAACTCATCTTT.

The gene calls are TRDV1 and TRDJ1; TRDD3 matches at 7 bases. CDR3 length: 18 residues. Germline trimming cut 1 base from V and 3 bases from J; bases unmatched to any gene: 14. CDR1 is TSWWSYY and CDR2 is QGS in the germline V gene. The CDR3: CALGEQRHWGNPPDKLIF. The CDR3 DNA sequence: TGTGCTCTTGGGGAACAAAGGCATTGGGGGAACCCGCCCGATAAACTCATCTTT.

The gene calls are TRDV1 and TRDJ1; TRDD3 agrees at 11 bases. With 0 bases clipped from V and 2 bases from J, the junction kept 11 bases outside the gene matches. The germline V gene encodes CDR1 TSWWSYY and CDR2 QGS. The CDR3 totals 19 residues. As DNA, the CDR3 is TGTGCTCTTGGGGAACTTTGCCCTGGGGGATACCCTTGGACCGATAAACTCATCTTT. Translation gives CALGELCPGGYPWTDKLIF.

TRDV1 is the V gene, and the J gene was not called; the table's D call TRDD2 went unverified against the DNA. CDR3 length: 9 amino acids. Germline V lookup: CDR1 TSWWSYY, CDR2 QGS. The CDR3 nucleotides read TGTGCTCTTGGTACCTTCCTACATTTC. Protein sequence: CALGTFLHF.

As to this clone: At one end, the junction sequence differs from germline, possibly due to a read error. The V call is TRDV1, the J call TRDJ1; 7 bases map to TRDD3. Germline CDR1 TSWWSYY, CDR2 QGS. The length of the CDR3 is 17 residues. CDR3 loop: CALGLSIPRRDTDILIF. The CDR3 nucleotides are TGTGCTCTTGGACTCTCCATTCCTCGCCGGGATACCGATATACTCATCTTT.

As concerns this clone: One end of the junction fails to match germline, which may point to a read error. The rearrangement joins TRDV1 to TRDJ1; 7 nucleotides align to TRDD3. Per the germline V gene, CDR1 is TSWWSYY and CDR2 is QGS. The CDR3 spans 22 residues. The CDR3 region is CARGEPLLILPTGYSYTDKLIF. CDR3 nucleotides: TGTGCTCGTGGGGAACCCCTGCTAATACTCCCGACGGGATACTCGTACACCGATAAACTCATCTTT.

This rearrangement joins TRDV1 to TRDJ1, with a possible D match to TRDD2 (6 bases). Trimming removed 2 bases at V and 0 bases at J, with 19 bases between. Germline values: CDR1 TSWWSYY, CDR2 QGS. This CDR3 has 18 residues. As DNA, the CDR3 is TGTGCTCTTGGGGAAACCTGGTCCTACCCTTATTACACCGATAAACTCATCTTT. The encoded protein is CALGETWSYPYYTDKLIF.

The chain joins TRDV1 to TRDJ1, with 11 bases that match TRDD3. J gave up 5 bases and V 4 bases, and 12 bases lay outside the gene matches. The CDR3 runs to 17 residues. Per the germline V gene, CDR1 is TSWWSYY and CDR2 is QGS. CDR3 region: CALGAWGIPQPIDKLIF. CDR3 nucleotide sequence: TGTGCTCTTGGGGCCTGGGGGATACCTCAACCGATTGATAAACTCATCTTT.

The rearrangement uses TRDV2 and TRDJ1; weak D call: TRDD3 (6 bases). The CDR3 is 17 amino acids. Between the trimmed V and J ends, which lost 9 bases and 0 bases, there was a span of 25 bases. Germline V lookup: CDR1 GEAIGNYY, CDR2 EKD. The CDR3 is CAIPRLLGNPYTDKLIF. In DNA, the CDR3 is TGTGCCATCCCCCGCCTGCTGGGGAATCCCTACACCGATAAACTCATCTTT.

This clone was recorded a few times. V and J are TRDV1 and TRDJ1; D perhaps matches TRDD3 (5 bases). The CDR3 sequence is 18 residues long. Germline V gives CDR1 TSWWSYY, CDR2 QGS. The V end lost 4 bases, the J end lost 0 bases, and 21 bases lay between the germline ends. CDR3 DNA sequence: TGTGCTCTTGGGGGACTACGTCCGGGGAAAATGTACACCGATAAACTCATCTTT. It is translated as CALGGLRPGKMYTDKLIF.

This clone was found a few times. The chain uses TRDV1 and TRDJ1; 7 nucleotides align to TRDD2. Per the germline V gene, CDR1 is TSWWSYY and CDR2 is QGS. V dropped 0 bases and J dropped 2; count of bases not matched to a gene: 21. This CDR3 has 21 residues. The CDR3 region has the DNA TGTGCTCTTGGGGAACTGGGTGGCACGGCCTTCCTCCCTCCAACAACCGATAAACTCATCTTT. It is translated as CALGELGGTAFLPPTTDKLIF.

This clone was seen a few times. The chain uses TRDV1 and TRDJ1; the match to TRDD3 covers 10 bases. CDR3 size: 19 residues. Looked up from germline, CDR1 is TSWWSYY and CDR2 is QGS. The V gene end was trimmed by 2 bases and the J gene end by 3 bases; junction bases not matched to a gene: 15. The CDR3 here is CALGEVGPPWGILADKLIF. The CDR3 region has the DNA TGTGCTCTTGGGGAAGTCGGCCCTCCATGGGGGATACTGGCCGATAAACTCATCTTT.

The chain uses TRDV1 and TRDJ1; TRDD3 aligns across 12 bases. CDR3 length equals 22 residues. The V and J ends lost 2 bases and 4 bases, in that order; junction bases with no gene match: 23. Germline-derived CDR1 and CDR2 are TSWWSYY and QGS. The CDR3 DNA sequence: TGTGCTCTTGGGGAAGTTCCGCTGTCCTACTGGGGGATACTGGACCACAGCGATAAACTCATCTTT. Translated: CALGEVPLSYWGILDHSDKLIF.

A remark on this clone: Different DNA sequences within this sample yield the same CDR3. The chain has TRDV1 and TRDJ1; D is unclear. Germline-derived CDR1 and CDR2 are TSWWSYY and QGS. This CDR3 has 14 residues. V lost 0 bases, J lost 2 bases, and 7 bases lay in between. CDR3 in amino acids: CALGELGPTDKLIF. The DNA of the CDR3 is TGTGCTCTTGGGGAACTAGGCCCTACCGATAAACTCATCTTT.

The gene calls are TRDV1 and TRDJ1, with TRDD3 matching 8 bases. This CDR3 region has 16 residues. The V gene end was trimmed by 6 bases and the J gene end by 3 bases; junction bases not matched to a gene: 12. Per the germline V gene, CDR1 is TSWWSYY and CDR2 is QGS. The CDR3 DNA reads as TGTGCTCTTGGATGCCGGGGGATAAGTAACCCCGATAAACTCATCTTT. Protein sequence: CALGCRGISNPDKLIF.

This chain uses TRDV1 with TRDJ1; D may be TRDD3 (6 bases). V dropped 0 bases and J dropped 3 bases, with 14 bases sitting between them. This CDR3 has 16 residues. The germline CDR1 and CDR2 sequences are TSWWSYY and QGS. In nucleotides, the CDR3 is TGTGCTCTTGGGGAACTATTCGATGGGGGGGCCGATAAACTCATCTTT. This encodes CALGELFDGGADKLIF.

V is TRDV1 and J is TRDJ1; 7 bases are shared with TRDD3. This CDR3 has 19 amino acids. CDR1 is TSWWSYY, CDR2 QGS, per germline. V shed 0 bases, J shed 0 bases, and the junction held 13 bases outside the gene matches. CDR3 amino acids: CALGELSRYWGAYTDKLIF. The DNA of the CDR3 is TGTGCTCTTGGGGAACTATCTCGCTACTGGGGAGCGTACACCGATAAACTCATCTTT.

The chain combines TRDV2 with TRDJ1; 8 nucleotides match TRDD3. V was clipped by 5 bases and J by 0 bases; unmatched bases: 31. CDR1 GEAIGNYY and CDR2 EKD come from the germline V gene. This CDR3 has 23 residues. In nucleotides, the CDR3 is TGTGCCTGTGCCACGATATCGCAGGCTGCGTTGTTGGGGGATCGGAAGTACACCGATAAACTCATCTTT. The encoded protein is CACATISQAALLGDRKYTDKLIF.

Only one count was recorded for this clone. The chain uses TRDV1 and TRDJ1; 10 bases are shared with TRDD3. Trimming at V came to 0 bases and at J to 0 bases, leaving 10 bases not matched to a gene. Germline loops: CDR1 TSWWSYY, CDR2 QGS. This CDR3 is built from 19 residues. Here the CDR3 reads CALGELGGGYASYTDKLIF. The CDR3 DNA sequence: TGTGCTCTTGGGGAACTGGGGGGGGGATACGCCTCATACACCGATAAACTCATCTTT.

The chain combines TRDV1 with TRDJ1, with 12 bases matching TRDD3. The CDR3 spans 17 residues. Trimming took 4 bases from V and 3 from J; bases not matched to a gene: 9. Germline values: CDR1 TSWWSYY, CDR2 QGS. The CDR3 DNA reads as TGTGCTCTTGGGGGCCGGTTTACTGGGGGATACCCCGATAAACTCATCTTT. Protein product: CALGGRFTGGYPDKLIF.